What follows is one TCR beta chain and its context. Its antigen is unknown. The same CDR3 is also encoded by other DNA sequences in this sample. This record comes from a study of beta chain features in type 1 diabetes. Overall study results and limits: Within each of all four CD4+ subsets, Type 1 diabetes patients had TCRB CDR3s that were moderately but significantly shorter.

Sequencing targeted expressed TCRB transcripts, as all isolated RNA had been reverse transcribed. Sequenced naive, central memory and regulatory T cell samples produced an average of roughly 3.5 million reads. Only in-frame clones appear in the TCRdb table, and some are missing; sequencing was by immunoSEQ multiplex PCR. The table shows more than 250,000 clones, with 20% to 25% occurring only once. Naive, central memory, regulatory and stem cell-like memory cells within the CD4+ compartment were sorted using CD45RO/CCR7/CD25/CD127/CD95/CD27. The receptor was isolated from a woman aged 30 to 39 with type 1 diabetes. The specimen sequenced was naive CD4+ T cells from blood.

The CDR3 bases are TGTGCCAGCAGCGTAGCGGGGGTTAGCACAGATACGCAGTATTTT. Translated: CASSVAGVSTDTQYF. V usage is TRBV9 and J usage is TRBJ2-3; possibly TRBD2 for D (6 bases). The CDR3 is 15 amino acids. Per germline, CDR1 SGDLS and CDR2 YYNGEE. Trimming removed 0 bases at V and 0 bases at J, with 8 bases between.